The text below deals with one T cell receptor beta chain. Its antigen is still unknown. After removal of 1 base from V and 0 bases from J, the junction contained 3 bases not matched to a gene. Germline assignment: CDR1 SGHTA and CDR2 FQGTGA. CDR3 size: 16 residues. A TCRbeta library incorporating unique molecular identifiers was prepared. TCRdb re-called the PCR reads through MiXCR, storing one row per CDR3 protein. Of about 590,000 distinct CDR3 sequences in the sample, 10% to 15% were seen once. This sample was included in a study of T-cell reconstitution after alpha-beta-depleted transplantation in children. General study results and limits: Several hundred expanded graft clones reportedly supplied alpha-beta T cells about two months after transplant. After transplant, high TCRbeta diversity at day 60 in some patients arose from surviving recipient T cells and thymic progenitors. T-cell counts and diversity at one year post-transplant came mainly from newly produced T cells.

This sequence originates from a male patient under 18 who had a stem cell transplant for acute myeloid leukemia, so the T cells may come from the graft donor. The chain recombines TRBV7-3 with TRBJ2-1; TRBD2 aligns across 7 bases. Here the sequenced sample was PBMCs, mostly from graft donor cells, taken 360 days after TCRalphabeta/CD19-depleted stem cell transplant. In DNA, the CDR3 is TGTGCCAGCAGCTTAAGGGGGACTACCTCCTACAATGAGCAGTTCTTC. Its translation is CASSLRGTTSYNEQFF.